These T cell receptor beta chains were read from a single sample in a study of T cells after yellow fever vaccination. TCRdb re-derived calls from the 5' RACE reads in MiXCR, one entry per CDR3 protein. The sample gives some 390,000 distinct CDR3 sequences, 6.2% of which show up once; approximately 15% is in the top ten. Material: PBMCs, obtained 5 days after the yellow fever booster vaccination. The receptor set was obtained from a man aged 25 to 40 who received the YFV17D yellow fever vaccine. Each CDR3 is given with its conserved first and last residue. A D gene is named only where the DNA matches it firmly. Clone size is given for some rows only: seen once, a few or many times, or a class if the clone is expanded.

CDR3 protein: CASSLTSGTSTDTQYF
CDR3 DNA: TGTGCCAGCAGCCTGACTAGCGGGACTAGCACAGATACGCAGTATTTT
clone size: many
D gene: TRBD2
V gene: TRBV7-2
J gene: TRBJ2-3

CDR3 protein: CASSLYGQGKDTGELFF
CDR3 DNA: TGTGCCAGCAGTTTATATGGGCAGGGGAAGGATACCGGGGAGCTGTTTTTT
clone size: NA
D gene: NA
V gene: TRBV27
J gene: TRBJ2-2

CDR3 protein: CASKTDSSTDTQYF
CDR3 DNA: TGTGCCAGCAAGACAGATTCTAGCACAGATACGCAGTATTTT
clone size: many
D gene: NA
V gene: TRBV12-3/TRBV12-4
J gene: TRBJ2-3

CDR3 protein: CASSTTGDVGELFF
CDR3 DNA: TGTGCCAGTAGTACGACAGGGGATGTCGGGGAGCTGTTTTTT
clone size: many
D gene: TRBD1
V gene: TRBV19
J gene: TRBJ2-2

CDR3 protein: CSVDGTPVDTEAFF
CDR3 DNA: TGCAGCGTTGATGGTACCCCCGTCGACACTGAAGCTTTCTTT
clone size: many
D gene: NA
V gene: TRBV29-1
J gene: TRBJ1-1

CDR3 protein: CASSSDSGTEQFF
CDR3 DNA: TGCGCCAGCAGTTCAGACTCAGGGACCGAGCAGTTCTTC
clone size: many
D gene: NA
V gene: TRBV5-1
J gene: TRBJ2-1

CDR3 protein: CASNLDRSGAPWDEQFF
CDR3 DNA: TGTGCCAGCAACCTAGACCGAAGCGGGGCCCCTTGGGATGAGCAGTTCTTC
clone size: NA
D gene: TRBD2
V gene: TRBV11-2
J gene: TRBJ2-1

CDR3 protein: CSARDSNNEQFF
CDR3 DNA: TGCAGTGCTAGAGATTCGAACAATGAGCAGTTCTTC
clone size: many
D gene: NA
V gene: TRBV20-1
J gene: TRBJ2-1

CDR3 protein: CSVEGGNNEQFF
CDR3 DNA: TGCAGCGTTGAGGGAGGGAACAATGAGCAGTTCTTC
clone size: many
D gene: TRBD2
V gene: TRBV29-1
J gene: TRBJ2-1

CDR3 protein: CASSTTGVSGVTYNEQFF
CDR3 DNA: TGTGCCAGCTCAACTACAGGGGTTTCGGGAGTGACCTACAATGAGCAGTTCTTC
clone size: NA
D gene: NA
V gene: TRBV25-1
J gene: TRBJ2-1

CDR3 protein: CASSLRGSAATNEKLFF
CDR3 DNA: TGTGCCAGCAGCTTACGGGGATCAGCGGCAACTAATGAAAAACTGTTTTTT
clone size: few
D gene: NA
V gene: TRBV6-2/TRBV6-3
J gene: TRBJ1-4

CDR3 protein: CASSSSGTAFYNEQFF
CDR3 DNA: TGTGCCAGCAGTTCCTCCGGGACCGCCTTCTACAATGAGCAGTTCTTC
clone size: many
D gene: NA
V gene: TRBV28
J gene: TRBJ2-1

CDR3 protein: CASSLWTSSYNEQFF
CDR3 DNA: TGTGCCAGCAGTTTATGGACGAGCTCCTACAATGAGCAGTTCTTC
clone size: few
D gene: NA
V gene: TRBV12-3/TRBV12-4
J gene: TRBJ2-1

CDR3 protein: CASSHRVGSSYEQYF
CDR3 DNA: TGCGCCAGCAGCCACAGGGTGGGGAGCTCCTACGAGCAGTACTTC
clone size: NA
D gene: NA
V gene: TRBV4-3
J gene: TRBJ2-7

CDR3 protein: CAWSVSQGGRYQETQYF
CDR3 DNA: TGTGCCTGGAGTGTATCCCAAGGAGGGAGGTACCAAGAGACCCAGTACTTC
clone size: many
D gene: NA
V gene: TRBV30
J gene: TRBJ2-5

CDR3 protein: CASSREGQGTPQHF
CDR3 DNA: TGTGCCAGCAGCCGGGAGGGACAGGGAACACCCCAGCATTTT
clone size: many
D gene: TRBD1
V gene: TRBV14
J gene: TRBJ1-5

CDR3 protein: CASRSGPNSGEQYF
CDR3 DNA: TGTGCCAGCAGATCTGGACCGAACTCGGGCGAGCAGTACTTC
clone size: many
D gene: NA
V gene: TRBV12-3/TRBV12-4
J gene: TRBJ2-7

CDR3 protein: CASSLTGPATNEKLFF
CDR3 DNA: TGTGCCAGCAGCTTAACAGGACCCGCAACTAATGAAAAACTGTTTTTT
clone size: few
D gene: NA
V gene: TRBV7-2
J gene: TRBJ1-4

CDR3 protein: CARSSYSPDTQYF
CDR3 DNA: TGTGCCAGGAGCTCATACTCTCCAGATACGCAGTATTTT
clone size: once
D gene: NA
V gene: TRBV5-8
J gene: TRBJ2-3

CDR3 protein: CASSLRDSGEQYF
CDR3 DNA: TGCGCCAGCAGCTTGCGGGACAGTGGCGAGCAGTACTTC
clone size: few
D gene: TRBD1
V gene: TRBV5-1
J gene: TRBJ2-7

CDR3 protein: CASSPSTNQPQHF
CDR3 DNA: TGTGCCAGCAGTCCCTCTACAAATCAGCCCCAGCATTTT
clone size: many
D gene: NA
V gene: TRBV27
J gene: TRBJ1-5

CDR3 protein: CASSFGSPEWLDTQYF
CDR3 DNA: TGTGCCAGCAGCTTTGGTAGCCCTGAGTGGCTCGATACGCAGTATTTT
clone size: many
D gene: NA
V gene: TRBV7-9
J gene: TRBJ2-3

CDR3 protein: CASSLLGDQPQHF
CDR3 DNA: TGTGCCAGCAGCTTACTAGGAGACCAGCCCCAGCATTTT
clone size: many
D gene: NA
V gene: TRBV7-2
J gene: TRBJ1-5

CDR3 protein: CASSGGRGLTPRETQYF
CDR3 DNA: TGTGCCAGCAGCGGGGGCAGGGGACTAACGCCTCGAGAGACCCAGTACTTC
clone size: few
D gene: NA
V gene: TRBV6-2/TRBV6-3
J gene: TRBJ2-5

CDR3 protein: CAIKRAGGTSNEQFF
CDR3 DNA: TGTGCCATCAAACGGGCGGGAGGTACGTCAAATGAGCAGTTCTTC
clone size: few
D gene: TRBD2
V gene: TRBV10-3
J gene: TRBJ2-1

CDR3 protein: CASSKERESAREQYF
CDR3 DNA: TGTGCCAGCAGCAAGGAGCGGGAGTCGGCCCGCGAGCAGTACTTC
clone size: many
D gene: TRBD2
V gene: TRBV7-2
J gene: TRBJ2-7

CDR3 protein: CASSKHYPYNEQFF
CDR3 DNA: TGTGCCAGTAGTAAACACTACCCCTACAATGAGCAGTTCTTC
clone size: NA
D gene: NA
V gene: TRBV19
J gene: TRBJ2-1

CDR3 protein: CASSYWTSGQETQYF
CDR3 DNA: TGTGCCAGCAGCTACTGGACTAGCGGGCAAGAGACCCAGTACTTC
clone size: NA
D gene: TRBD2
V gene: TRBV7-2
J gene: TRBJ2-5

CDR3 protein: CASSSTGANEQYF
CDR3 DNA: TGTGCCAGCAGTAGTACAGGGGCAAACGAGCAGTACTTC
clone size: many
D gene: TRBD1
V gene: TRBV6-6
J gene: TRBJ2-7

CDR3 protein: CASGLLASGYNEQFF
CDR3 DNA: TGTGCCAGCGGCCTACTGGCTAGCGGTTACAATGAGCAGTTCTTC
clone size: few
D gene: TRBD2
V gene: TRBV28
J gene: TRBJ2-1

CDR3 protein: CASSDRPGTYGYTF
CDR3 DNA: TGTGCCAGCAGCGACCGACCCGGGACCTATGGCTACACCTTC
clone size: NA
D gene: NA
V gene: TRBV9
J gene: TRBJ1-2

CDR3 protein: CASSSTGQGGYEQYF
CDR3 DNA: TGTGCCAGCTCATCCACGGGACAGGGAGGCTACGAGCAGTACTTC
clone size: few
D gene: TRBD1
V gene: TRBV18
J gene: TRBJ2-7

CDR3 protein: CASSPPLPYSSYEQYF
CDR3 DNA: TGTGCCAGCTCACCACCCCTTCCGTACAGCTCCTACGAGCAGTACTTC
clone size: many
D gene: NA
V gene: TRBV18
J gene: TRBJ2-7

CDR3 protein: CASSRRPGDGSQPQHF
CDR3 DNA: TGTGCCAGCAGCAGAAGACCAGGGGACGGGTCTCAGCCCCAGCATTTT
clone size: NA
D gene: NA
V gene: TRBV7-6
J gene: TRBJ1-5